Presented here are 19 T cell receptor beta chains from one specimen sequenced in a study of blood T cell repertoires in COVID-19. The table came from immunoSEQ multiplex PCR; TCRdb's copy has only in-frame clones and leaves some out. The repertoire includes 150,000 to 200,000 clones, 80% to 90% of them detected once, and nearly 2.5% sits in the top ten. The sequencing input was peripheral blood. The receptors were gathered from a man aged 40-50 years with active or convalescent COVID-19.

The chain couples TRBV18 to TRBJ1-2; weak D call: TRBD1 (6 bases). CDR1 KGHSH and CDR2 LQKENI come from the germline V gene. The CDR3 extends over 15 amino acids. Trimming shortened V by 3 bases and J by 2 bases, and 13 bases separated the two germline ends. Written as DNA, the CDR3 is TGTGCCAGCTCACCGACAGGAGACGTCAACTATGGCTACACCTTC. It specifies CASSPTGDVNYGYTF.

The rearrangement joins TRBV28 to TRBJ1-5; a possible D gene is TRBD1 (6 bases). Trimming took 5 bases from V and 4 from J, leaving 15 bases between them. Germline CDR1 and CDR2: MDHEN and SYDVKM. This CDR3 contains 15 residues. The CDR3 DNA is TGTGCCAGCAGTCCCACAGGGACAAATAATCAGCCCCAGCATTTT. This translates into CASSPTGTNNQPQHF.

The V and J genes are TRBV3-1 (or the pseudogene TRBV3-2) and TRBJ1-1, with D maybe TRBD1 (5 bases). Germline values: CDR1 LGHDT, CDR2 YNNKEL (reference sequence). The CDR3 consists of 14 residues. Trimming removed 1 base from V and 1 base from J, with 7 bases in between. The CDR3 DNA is TGTGCCAGCAGCCAAGGGACAACGAACACTGAAGCTTTCTTT. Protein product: CASSQGTTNTEAFF.

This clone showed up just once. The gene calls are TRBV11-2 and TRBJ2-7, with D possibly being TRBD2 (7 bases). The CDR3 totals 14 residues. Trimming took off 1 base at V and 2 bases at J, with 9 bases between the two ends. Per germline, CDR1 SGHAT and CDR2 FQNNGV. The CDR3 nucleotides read TGTGCCAGCAGCTTAGGGCGGGGGCCCTACGAGCAGTACTTC. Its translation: CASSLGRGPYEQYF.

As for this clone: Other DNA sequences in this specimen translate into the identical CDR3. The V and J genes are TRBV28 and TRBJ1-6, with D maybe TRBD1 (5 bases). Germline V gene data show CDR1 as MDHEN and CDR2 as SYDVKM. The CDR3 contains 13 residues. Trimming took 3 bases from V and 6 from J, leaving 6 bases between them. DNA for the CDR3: TGTGCCAGCAGTTTTAGGGGTAATTCACCCCTCCACTTT. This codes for CASSFRGNSPLHF.

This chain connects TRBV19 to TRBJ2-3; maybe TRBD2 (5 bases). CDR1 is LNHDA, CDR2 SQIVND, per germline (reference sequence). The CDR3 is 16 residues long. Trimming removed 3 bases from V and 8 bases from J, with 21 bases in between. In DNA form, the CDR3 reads TGTGCCAGTAGTATGAGCGGCACCTCGGGTAGGTTTACGCAGTATTTT. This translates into CASSMSGTSGRFTQYF.

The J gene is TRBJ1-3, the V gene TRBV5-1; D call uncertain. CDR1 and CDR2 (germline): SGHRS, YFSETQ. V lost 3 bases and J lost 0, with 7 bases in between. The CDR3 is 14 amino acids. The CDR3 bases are TGCGCCAGCAGCTCGGGTCGCTCTGGAAACACCATATATTTT. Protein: CASSSGRSGNTIYF.

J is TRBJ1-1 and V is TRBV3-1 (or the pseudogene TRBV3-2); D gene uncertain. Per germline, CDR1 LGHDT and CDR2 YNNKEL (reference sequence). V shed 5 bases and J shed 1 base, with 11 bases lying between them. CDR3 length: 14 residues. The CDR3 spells CASSFRAGNTEAFF. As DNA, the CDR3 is TGTGCCAGCAGCTTCCGCGCGGGGAACACTGAAGCTTTCTTT.

The CDR3 spells CASTPTGSPGANVLTF. CDR3 sequence (DNA): TGTGCCAGTACCCCCACAGGGTCACCTGGGGCCAACGTCCTGACTTTC. J is TRBJ2-6 and V is TRBV19, with a weak D call TRBD1 (6 bases). Germline CDR1 LNHDA, CDR2 SQIVND (reference sequence). The ends were cut back, 7 bases at V and 2 bases at J, with 15 bases in the middle. The CDR3 loop spans 16 amino acids.

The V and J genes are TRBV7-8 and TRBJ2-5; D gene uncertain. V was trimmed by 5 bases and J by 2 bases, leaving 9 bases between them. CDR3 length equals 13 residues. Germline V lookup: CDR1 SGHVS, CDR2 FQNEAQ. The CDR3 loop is CASSRDQQETQYF. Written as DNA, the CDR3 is TGTGCCAGCAGCCGAGACCAGCAAGAGACCCAGTACTTC.

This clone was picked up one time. The CDR3 nucleotides read TGTGCCAGCAGCCACGGTTCCACTGAAGCTTTCTTT. Protein sequence: CASSHGSTEAFF. The chain couples TRBV7-8 to TRBJ1-1, with D uncertain. This CDR3 has 12 residues. Trimming shortened V by 5 bases and J by 4 bases, and 8 bases separated the two germline ends. Germline loops: CDR1 SGHVS, CDR2 FQNEAQ.

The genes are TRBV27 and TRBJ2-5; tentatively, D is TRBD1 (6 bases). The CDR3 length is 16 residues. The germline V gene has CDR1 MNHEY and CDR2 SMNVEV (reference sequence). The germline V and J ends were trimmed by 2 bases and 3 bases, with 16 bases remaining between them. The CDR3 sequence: CASSLLGVGQKETQYF. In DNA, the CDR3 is TGTGCCAGCAGTTTACTCGGGGTCGGACAGAAAGAGACCCAGTACTTC.

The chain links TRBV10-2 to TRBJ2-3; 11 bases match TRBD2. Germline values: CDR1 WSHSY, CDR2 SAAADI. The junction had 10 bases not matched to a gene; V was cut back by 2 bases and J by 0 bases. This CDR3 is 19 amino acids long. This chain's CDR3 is CASSETGSSGGWSTDTQYF. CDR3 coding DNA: TGCGCCAGCAGTGAGACGGGGTCTAGCGGGGGGTGGAGCACAGATACGCAGTATTTT.

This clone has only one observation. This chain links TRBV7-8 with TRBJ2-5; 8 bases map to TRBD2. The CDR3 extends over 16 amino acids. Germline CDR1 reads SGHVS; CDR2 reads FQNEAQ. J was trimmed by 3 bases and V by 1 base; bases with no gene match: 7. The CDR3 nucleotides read TGTGCCAGCAGCTTAGAGAGCGGGGGCCTAAAAGAGACCCAGTACTTC. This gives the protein CASSLESGGLKETQYF.

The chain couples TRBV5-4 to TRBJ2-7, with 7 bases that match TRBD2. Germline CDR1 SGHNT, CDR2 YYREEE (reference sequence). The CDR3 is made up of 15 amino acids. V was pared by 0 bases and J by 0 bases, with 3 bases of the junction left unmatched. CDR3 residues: CASSLGGGSSYEQYF. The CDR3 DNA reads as TGTGCCAGCAGCTTGGGGGGAGGGAGCTCCTACGAGCAGTACTTC.

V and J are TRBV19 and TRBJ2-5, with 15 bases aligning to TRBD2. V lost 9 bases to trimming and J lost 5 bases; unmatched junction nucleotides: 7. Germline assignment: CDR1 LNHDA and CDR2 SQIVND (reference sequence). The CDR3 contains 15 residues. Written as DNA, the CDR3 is TGTGCCAGCCGGACTAGCGGGGGGGCTGGGGAGACCCAGTACTTC. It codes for CASRTSGGAGETQYF.

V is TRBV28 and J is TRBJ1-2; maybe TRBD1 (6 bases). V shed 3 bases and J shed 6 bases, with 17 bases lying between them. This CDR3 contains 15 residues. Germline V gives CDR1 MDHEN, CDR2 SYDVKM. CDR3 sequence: CASSFVRGTRHGYTF. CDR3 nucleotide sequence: TGTGCCAGCAGTTTTGTCCGAGGGACACGGCATGGCTACACCTTC.

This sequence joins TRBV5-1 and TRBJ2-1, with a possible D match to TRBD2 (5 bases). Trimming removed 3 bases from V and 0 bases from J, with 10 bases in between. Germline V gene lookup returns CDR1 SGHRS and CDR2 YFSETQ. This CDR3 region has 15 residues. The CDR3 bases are TGCGCCAGCAGCTCTACTAGTGGCTCCTACAATGAGCAGTTCTTC. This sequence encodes CASSSTSGSYNEQFF.

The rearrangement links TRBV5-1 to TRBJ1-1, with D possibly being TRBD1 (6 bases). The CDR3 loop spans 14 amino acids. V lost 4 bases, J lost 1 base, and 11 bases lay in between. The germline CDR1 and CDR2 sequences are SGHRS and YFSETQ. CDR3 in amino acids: CASSQDSTNTEAFF. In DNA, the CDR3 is TGCGCCAGCAGCCAGGACAGCACGAACACTGAAGCTTTCTTT.